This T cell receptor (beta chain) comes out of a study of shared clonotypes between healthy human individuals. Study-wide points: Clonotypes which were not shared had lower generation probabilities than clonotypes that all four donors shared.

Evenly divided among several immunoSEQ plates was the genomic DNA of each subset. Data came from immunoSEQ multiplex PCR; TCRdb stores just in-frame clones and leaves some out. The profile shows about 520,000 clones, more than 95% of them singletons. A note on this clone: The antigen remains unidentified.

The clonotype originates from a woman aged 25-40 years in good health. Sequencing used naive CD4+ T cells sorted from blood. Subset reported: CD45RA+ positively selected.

This CDR3 reads CASSSGNTEAFF. CDR3 coding DNA: TGCGCCAGCAGCAGCGGGAACACTGAAGCTTTCTTT. The gene calls are TRBV5-1 and TRBJ1-1, with D unresolved. The CDR3 consists of 12 residues. The germline CDR1 and CDR2 sequences are SGHRS and YFSETQ. Trimming cost V 4 bases and J 1 base, with 5 bases left between them.